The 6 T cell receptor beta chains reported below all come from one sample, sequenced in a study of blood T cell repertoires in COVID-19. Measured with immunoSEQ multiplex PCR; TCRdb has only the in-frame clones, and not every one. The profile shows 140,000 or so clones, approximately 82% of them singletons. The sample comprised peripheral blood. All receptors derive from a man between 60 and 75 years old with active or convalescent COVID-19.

In nucleotides, the CDR3 is TGTGCCAGCAGTGTCGTGGGGGCGGGTGACTATGGCTACACCTTC. Translating gives CASSVVGAGDYGYTF. The chain joins TRBV27 to TRBJ1-2; tentatively, D is TRBD1 (6 bases). With 5 bases removed from V and 3 bases from J, the gap between germline ends came to 16 bases. Germline CDR1 and CDR2: MNHEY and SMNVEV (reference sequence). This CDR3 region has 15 residues.

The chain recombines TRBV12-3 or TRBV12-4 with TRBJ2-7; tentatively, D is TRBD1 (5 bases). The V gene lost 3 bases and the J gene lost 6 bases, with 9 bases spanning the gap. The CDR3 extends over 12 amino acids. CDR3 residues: CASSFFRAEQYF. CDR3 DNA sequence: TGTGCCAGCAGTTTTTTCAGGGCCGAGCAGTACTTC.

CDR3 in DNA: TGTGCCAGCAGCTTAGTGCTGCGGGGCTACAATGAGCAGTTCTTC. It translates to CASSLVLRGYNEQFF. The chain uses TRBV7-9 and TRBJ2-1; the D gene is possibly TRBD2 (6 bases). The CDR3 totals 15 residues. The V end was cut by 1 base, the J end by 3 bases, with 10 bases between. In germline, CDR1 is SEHNR, CDR2 FQNEAQ (reference sequence).

The CDR3: CACPQGGSSPLHF. The CDR3 nucleotides read TGTGCCTGCCCACAGGGGGGGAGTTCACCCCTCCACTTT. V is TRBV30 and J is TRBJ1-6; TRBD1 aligns across 8 bases. J gave up 9 bases and V 6 bases, and 7 bases lay outside the gene matches. Germline CDR1 GTSNPN, CDR2 SVGIG (reference sequence). CDR3 length: 13 amino acids.

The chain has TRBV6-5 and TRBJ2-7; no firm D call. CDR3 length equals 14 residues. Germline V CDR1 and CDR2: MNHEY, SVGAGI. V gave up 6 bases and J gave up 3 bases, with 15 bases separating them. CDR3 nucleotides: TGTGCCAGCAGCAAAGGCGGCATCGACTACGAGCAGTACGTC. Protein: CASSKGGIDYEQYV.

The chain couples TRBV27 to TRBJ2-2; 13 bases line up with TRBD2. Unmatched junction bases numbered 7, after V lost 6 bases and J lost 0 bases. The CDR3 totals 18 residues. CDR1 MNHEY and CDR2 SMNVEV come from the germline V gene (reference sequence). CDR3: CASSLYGTSGTNTGELFF. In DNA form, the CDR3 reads TGTGCCAGCAGCCTCTACGGGACTAGCGGGACGAACACCGGGGAGCTGTTTTTT.